This TCR beta chain was captured in a study of blood T cell repertoires in COVID-19. Study-wide background: The analysed material was cDNA or gDNA that came from T cells, B-cell-depleted T cells, or PBMCs.

Clones were read by immunoSEQ multiplex PCR, and TCRdb kept only the in-frame ones, dropping some. The sample has approximately 59,000 clones, over 75% seen once. This CDR3 contains 14 residues. Germline V gene data show CDR1 as MDHEN and CDR2 as SYDVKM. The germline V and J ends were trimmed by 7 bases and 0 bases, with 13 bases remaining between them. The sequence came from a man aged 35 to 55 with active COVID-19. Sequences were obtained from peripheral blood. J is TRBJ2-7 and V is TRBV28; weak D call: TRBD2 (5 bases). The CDR3 coding sequence is TGTGCCAGCACCCCGGGGAGCCTCTCCTACGAGCAGTACTTC. Its translation is CASTPGSLSYEQYF.